Each of the 17 T cell receptor beta chains below was sequenced from the same sample in a study of CD8+ T cells in alopecia areata (dated by TCRdb to the late 2010s). Library preparation employed the immunoSEQ multiplex PCR assay. For TCR sequencing, RNA was extracted from every sample and reverse transcribed into cDNA to serve as template. TCRdb took over this immuneACCESS table, retaining in-frame rearrangements with V and J assigned. Such tables are incomplete; in checked studies, under half of the missing clones stem from an unresolved V gene, and the remainder is unexplained. The sample includes around 200,000 clones, with around 58% observed a single time. 10% to 15% of the sample lies in the top ten. What this sample's time point label stands for: 24 weeks on oral tofacitinib. The sample's treatment or condition label is to be understood as: oral pan-JAK inhibitor, 5-10 mg twice daily. The material was CD8+ T cells sorted from blood, obtained at week 24, from a patient treated with tofacitinib. The receptors come from a human donor with alopecia areata.

The V call is TRBV29-1, the J call TRBJ2-7, with 9 bases lining up with TRBD1. Looked up from germline, CDR1 is SQVTM and CDR2 is ANQGSEA. J lost 5 bases, V lost 1 base, and 9 bases had no gene match. This CDR3 is built from 15 residues. CDR3 bases: TGCAGCGTTGAAGTAAGGGACAGGGAGAGAAACGAGCAGTACTTC. Its translation is CSVEVRDRERNEQYF.

The chain is built from TRBV27 and TRBJ2-7; D may be TRBD1 or TRBD2 (5 bases each). CDR3 length: 11 residues. With 5 bases removed from V and 6 bases from J, the gap between germline ends came to 8 bases. The germline CDR1 and CDR2 sequences are MNHEY and SMNVEV (reference sequence). The CDR3 sequence is CASSRGREQYF. The CDR3 DNA sequence: TGTGCCAGCAGTCGGGGCCGCGAGCAGTACTTC.

As concerns this clone: This CDR3 is also generated by other DNA sequences in the sample. J is TRBJ2-5 and V is TRBV5-1; 9 bases agree with TRBD1. CDR3 length equals 14 residues. Unmatched junction bases numbered 3, after V lost 4 bases and J lost 2 bases. Germline loops: CDR1 SGHRS, CDR2 YFSETQ. CDR3 region: CASSLDRGQETQYF. The CDR3 DNA is TGCGCCAGCAGCCTAGACAGGGGGCAAGAGACCCAGTACTTC.

Only one count was recorded for this clone. This chain uses TRBV2 with TRBJ2-7; possibly TRBD2 for D (6 bases). Germline CDR1 SNHLY, CDR2 FYNNEI. Trimming left V 10 bases short and J 6 bases short, with 19 bases between. CDR3 size: 13 residues. The CDR3 region is CANAQAGLGEQYF. CDR3 DNA: TGTGCCAATGCGCAGGCGGGGCTTGGCGAGCAGTACTTC.

Notes on this clone: Relative to the germline gene, one junction end is altered; a read error may explain this. This chain links TRBV11-2 with TRBJ2-5, with a weak D call TRBD2 (7 bases). The germline V gene has CDR1 SGHAT and CDR2 FQNNGV. The CDR3 is 14 amino acids. CDR3 loop: CASSLEGGWETQYF. CDR3 DNA: TGTGCCAGCAGCCTAGAGGGGGGGTGGGAGACCCAGTACTTC.

The sample holds a few counts of this clone. The chain links TRBV6-1 to TRBJ2-7; D perhaps matches TRBD2 (5 bases). CDR3 length equals 12 residues. CDR1 is MNHNS, CDR2 SASEGT, per germline. Trimming removed 10 bases at V and 4 bases at J, with 14 bases between. The CDR3 nucleotides read TGTGCCACGACCGAGGGAGATTACGAGCAGTACTTC. Residues: CATTEGDYEQYF.

This clone was found a few times. V and J are TRBV2 and TRBJ1-4, with 8 bases that match TRBD1. The V gene end was trimmed by 6 bases and the J gene end by 8 bases; junction bases not matched to a gene: 11. CDR1 and CDR2 from the germline V gene are SNHLY and FYNNEI. There are 15 residues in the CDR3. The CDR3: CASREQGEAREKLFF. The CDR3 DNA is TGTGCCAGCAGAGAACAGGGGGAGGCGCGGGAAAAACTGTTTTTT.

The chain combines TRBV21-1 with TRBJ2-3; the D call of TRBD2 is as the table states it, not checked on the DNA. TRBV21-1 has pseudogene status. CDR3 length: 19 residues. The CDR3 loop reads CASSNWWGPSGGGTDTQYF. The CDR3 DNA sequence: TGTGCCAGCAGCAACTGGTGGGGTCCCAGCGGGGGTGGCACAGATACGCAGTATTTT.

This clone was seen just once. The V gene is TRBV29-1, the J gene TRBJ2-7; no clear D gene. The V end lost 5 bases, the J end lost 7 bases, and 15 bases lay between the germline ends. Germline V lookup: CDR1 SQVTM, CDR2 ANQGSEA. This CDR3 comprises 12 residues. CDR3 sequence (DNA): TGCAGCGTTCATCCCCCGTGGGGAGAGCAGTACTTC. This translates into CSVHPPWGEQYF.

CDR3 in DNA: TGTGCCAGCAGCCCAACTAGCGGGGGGGAAAATGAGCAGTTCTTC. This gives the protein CASSPTSGGENEQFF. The chain carries TRBV6-5 and TRBJ2-1; 13 nucleotides agree with TRBD2. This CDR3 is 15 amino acids long. Germline CDR1 and CDR2: MNHEY and SVGAGI. The ends lost 6 bases at V and 7 bases at J; junction bases unmatched: 6.

This clone was counted once. The rearrangement joins TRBV30 to TRBJ1-5, with D hard to call. This CDR3 has 13 amino acids. The germline CDR1 and CDR2 sequences are GTSNPN and SVGIG (reference sequence). With 4 bases removed from V and 0 bases from J, the gap between germline ends came to 7 bases. The CDR3 DNA sequence: TGTGCCTGGAATAGGGATAGCAATCAGCCCCAGCATTTT. It specifies CAWNRDSNQPQHF.

The chain carries TRBV7-8 and TRBJ2-3, with D possibly being TRBD1 (7 bases). Germline CDR1 SGHVS, CDR2 FQNEAQ. The V gene lost 5 bases and the J gene lost 6 bases, with 24 bases spanning the gap. The CDR3 is 17 residues long. CDR3 in DNA: TGTGCCAGCAGCCACCAAATGACAGGGTCGGGGGTGGATACGCAGTATTTT. Translation: CASSHQMTGSGVDTQYF. Full variable domain (remainder filled in from reference TRBV7-8 and TRBJ2-3): GAGVSQSPRYKVAKRGQDVALRCDPISGHVSLFWYQQALGQGPEFLTYFQNEAQLDKSGLPSDRFFAERPEGSVSTLKIQRTQQEDSAVYLCASSHQMTGSGVDTQYFGPGTRLTVL.

This chain joins TRBV4-1 and TRBJ2-1; the D gene is possibly TRBD1 (6 bases). The CDR3 extends over 14 amino acids. Germline assignment: CDR1 MGHRA and CDR2 YSYEKL. The V end lost 6 bases, the J end lost 9 bases, and 18 bases lay between the germline ends. CDR3 in DNA: TGCGCCAGCAGAAGGAGCAGGGGTTCTGGTGAGCAGTTCTTC. Translated: CASRRSRGSGEQFF.

V gene TRBV4-2 combines with J gene TRBJ1-6; TRBD1 is a possible D gene (5 bases). CDR1 is LGHNA, CDR2 YNFKEQ, per germline. The CDR3 loop spans 14 amino acids. V was trimmed by 0 bases and J by 10 bases, leaving 10 bases between them. CDR3 in DNA: TGTGCCAGCAGCCAAGATGGAAGGGACTCACCCCTCCACTTT. Protein sequence: CASSQDGRDSPLHF.

The rearrangement links TRBV13 to TRBJ2-3; D possibly matches TRBD1 or TRBD2 (5 bases each). CDR1 is PRHDT and CDR2 is FYEKMQ in the germline V gene (reference sequence). Between the trimmed V and J ends, which lost 4 bases and 1 base, there was a span of 12 bases. This CDR3 contains 15 residues. CDR3 amino acids: CASSSRGDRTDTQYF. CDR3 DNA sequence: TGTGCCAGCAGCTCGAGGGGAGACCGCACAGATACGCAGTATTTT. The full variable domain, in which reference TRBV13 and TRBJ2-3 provide the parts outside the CDR3, is AAGVIQSPRHLIKEKRETATLKCYPIPRHDTVYWYQQGPGQDPQFLISFYEKMQSDKGSIPDRFSAQQFSDYHSELNMSSLELGDSALYFCASSSRGDRTDTQYFGPGTRLTVL.

The chain has TRBV4-1 and TRBJ2-3; no clear D. V lost 1 base and J 8 bases, leaving 7 bases between the germline ends. The CDR3 is 12 amino acids. Per the germline V gene, CDR1 is MGHRA and CDR2 is YSYEKL. CDR3: CASSQVYGTQYF. Here the CDR3 DNA reads TGCGCCAGCAGCCAAGTTTATGGTACGCAGTATTTT.

This clone was counted a single time. J is TRBJ1-1 and V is TRBV5-6; D is undetermined. The CDR3 runs 13 residues. V was shortened by 4 bases and J by 0 bases, with 7 bases between the two germline ends. Looked up from germline, CDR1 is SGHDT and CDR2 is YYEEEE. The CDR3 spells CASSRTVNTEAFF. The CDR3 DNA is TGTGCCAGCAGCCGGACGGTGAACACTGAAGCTTTCTTT.